The 8 T cell receptor beta chains presented below share a single source sample, sequenced in a study of control samples from healthy donors and cancer patients. Sequencing was performed with immunoSEQ multiplex PCR; in TCRdb, only in-frame clones are kept and a portion is missing. Here the sample spans over 100,000 clones, around 92% being singletons. The sample comprised blood. The source of these receptors is a woman between 18 and 29 years old in good health.

The V gene is TRBV11-2, the J gene TRBJ2-2; D gene ambiguous. The CDR3 consists of 14 residues. The V gene's germline CDR1 is SGHAT and CDR2 FQNNGV. V was pared by 2 bases and J by 1 base, with 5 bases between. The CDR3 region is CASSLPLNTGELFF. CDR3 DNA: TGTGCCAGCAGCTTACCCTTGAACACCGGGGAGCTGTTTTTT. The entire variable domain, with the rest obtained from reference TRBV11-2 and TRBJ2-2, is as follows: EAGVAQSPRYKIIEKRQSVAFWCNPISGHATLYWYQQILGQGPKLLIQFQNNGVVDDSQLPKDRFSAERLKGVDSTLKIQPAKLEDSAVYLCASSLPLNTGELFFGEGSRLTVL.

The chain carries TRBV28 and TRBJ1-3; 7 positions match TRBD1. V shed 3 bases and J 5 bases; nucleotides not matched to a gene: 16. Germline lookup yields CDR1 MDHEN and CDR2 SYDVKM. This CDR3 has 18 residues. CDR3 nucleotides: TGTGCCAGCAGTTTTAGCGTAGGTGGGACAGCGCTTAGAAACACCATATATTTT. Amino acids: CASSFSVGGTALRNTIYF.

V is TRBV5-6 and J is TRBJ2-4; 9 bases line up with TRBD2. The germline V gene encodes CDR1 SGHDT and CDR2 YYEEEE. Trimming took 5 bases from V and 6 from J; bases not matched to a gene: 6. The CDR3 covers 14 residues. The CDR3 coding sequence is TGTGCCAGCAGTTATAGACTAGCGGCAAACATTCAGTACTTC. Translation gives CASSYRLAANIQYF.

This clone has just one count. The gene calls are TRBV28 and TRBJ1-4; 8 bases map to TRBD1. J lost 7 bases, V lost 5 bases, and 9 bases had no gene match. Per germline, CDR1 MDHEN and CDR2 SYDVKM. The CDR3 is 15 residues long. The CDR3 sequence is CASSPSQGGSEKLFF. DNA of the CDR3: TGTGCCAGCAGTCCATCACAGGGGGGGTCTGAAAAACTGTTTTTT.

V is TRBV18 and J is TRBJ2-7; no definite D call. The CDR3 consists of 13 residues. Germline values: CDR1 KGHSH, CDR2 LQKENI. Deletions cut 4 bases from V and 5 bases from J, with 12 bases between. In DNA, the CDR3 is TGTGCCAGCTCACTAGCCGAGGAGAACGAGCAGTACTTC. This encodes CASSLAEENEQYF.

The chain links TRBV6-2 or TRBV6-3 to TRBJ1-4; D is undetermined. Germline V gene data show CDR1 as MNHEY and CDR2 as SVGEGT. V gave up 7 bases and J gave up 5 bases, with 14 bases separating them. The CDR3 loop spans 14 amino acids. CDR3 nucleotide sequence: TGTGCCAGCATCCCCGGGCGCGGAAATGAAAAACTGTTTTTT. The encoded protein is CASIPGRGNEKLFF.

The V and J genes are TRBV24-1 and TRBJ1-1; D ambiguous. CDR3 length: 14 residues. Trimming shortened V by 4 bases and J by 3 bases, and 11 bases separated the two germline ends. Germline loops: CDR1 KGHDR, CDR2 SFDVKD. Written as DNA, the CDR3 is TGTGCCACCAGTGACTCATTCGCAGACACTGAAGCTTTCTTT. Translation: CATSDSFADTEAFF.

This clone was counted between two and nine times. The CDR3 sequence is CASSVGQGVSGNTIYF. DNA for the CDR3: TGTGCCAGCAGTGTCGGACAGGGGGTGTCTGGAAACACCATATATTTT. The chain joins TRBV6-1 to TRBJ1-3; TRBD1 aligns across 10 bases. The germline V gene has CDR1 MNHNS and CDR2 SASEGT. V trimming: 4 bases; J trimming: 1 base; junction bases outside the gene matches: 4. The CDR3 consists of 16 residues.